This T cell receptor beta chain emerged from a study of early T cells in non-severe SARS-CoV-2 infection. Germline V gene lookup returns CDR1 SGHAT and CDR2 FQNNGV. Trimming took 1 base from V and 5 from J, leaving 12 bases between them. This CDR3 contains 14 residues. Unique molecular identifiers tagged individual cDNA molecules. TCRdb analysed the 5' RACE reads with MiXCR anew, one entry per CDR3 protein. The sample has under 45,000 distinct CDR3 sequences, 11% seen once. The sequenced sample consisted of whole blood. The chain is built from TRBV11-2 and TRBJ2-7; D remains unclear. The TCR was taken from an adult who was a healthcare worker with PCR-confirmed SARS-CoV-2 infection or an uninfected control (not recorded which). The CDR3 protein is CASSLVWVNHEQYF. CDR3 in DNA: TGTGCCAGCAGCTTAGTTTGGGTCAACCACGAGCAGTACTTC. Drawing the rest from reference TRBV11-2 and TRBJ2-7, the complete variable domain is EAGVAQSPRYKIIEKRQSVAFWCNPISGHATLYWYQQILGQGPKLLIQFQNNGVVDDSQLPKDRFSAERLKGVDSTLKIQPAKLEDSAVYLCASSLVWVNHEQYFGPGTRLTVT.